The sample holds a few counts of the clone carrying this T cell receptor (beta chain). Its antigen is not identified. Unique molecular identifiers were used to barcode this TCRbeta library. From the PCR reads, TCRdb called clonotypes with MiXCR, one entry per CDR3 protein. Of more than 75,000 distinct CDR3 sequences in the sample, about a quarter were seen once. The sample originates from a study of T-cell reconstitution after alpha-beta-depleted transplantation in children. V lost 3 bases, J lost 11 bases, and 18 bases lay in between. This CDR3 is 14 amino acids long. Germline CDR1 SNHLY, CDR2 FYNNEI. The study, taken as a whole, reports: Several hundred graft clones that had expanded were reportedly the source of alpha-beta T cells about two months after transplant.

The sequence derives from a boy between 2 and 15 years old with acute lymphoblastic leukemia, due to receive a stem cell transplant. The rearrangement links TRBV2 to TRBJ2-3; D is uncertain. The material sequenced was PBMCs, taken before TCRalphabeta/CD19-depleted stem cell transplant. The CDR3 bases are TGTGCCAGCAGTGATGGTTATGACCCGCTCGAGCAGTATTTT. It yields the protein CASSDGYDPLEQYF.